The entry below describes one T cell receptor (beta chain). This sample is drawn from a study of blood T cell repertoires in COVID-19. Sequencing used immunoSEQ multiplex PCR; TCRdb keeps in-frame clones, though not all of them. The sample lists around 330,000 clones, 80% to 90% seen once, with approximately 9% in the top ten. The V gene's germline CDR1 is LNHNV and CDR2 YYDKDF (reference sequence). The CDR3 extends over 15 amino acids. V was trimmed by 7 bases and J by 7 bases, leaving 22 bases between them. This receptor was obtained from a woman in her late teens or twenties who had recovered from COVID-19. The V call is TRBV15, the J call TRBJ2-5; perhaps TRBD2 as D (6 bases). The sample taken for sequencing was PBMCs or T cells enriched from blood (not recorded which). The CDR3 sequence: CATTLGRENYGTQYF. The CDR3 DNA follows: TGTGCCACCACCTTGGGGCGGGAAAATTATGGGACCCAGTACTTC.